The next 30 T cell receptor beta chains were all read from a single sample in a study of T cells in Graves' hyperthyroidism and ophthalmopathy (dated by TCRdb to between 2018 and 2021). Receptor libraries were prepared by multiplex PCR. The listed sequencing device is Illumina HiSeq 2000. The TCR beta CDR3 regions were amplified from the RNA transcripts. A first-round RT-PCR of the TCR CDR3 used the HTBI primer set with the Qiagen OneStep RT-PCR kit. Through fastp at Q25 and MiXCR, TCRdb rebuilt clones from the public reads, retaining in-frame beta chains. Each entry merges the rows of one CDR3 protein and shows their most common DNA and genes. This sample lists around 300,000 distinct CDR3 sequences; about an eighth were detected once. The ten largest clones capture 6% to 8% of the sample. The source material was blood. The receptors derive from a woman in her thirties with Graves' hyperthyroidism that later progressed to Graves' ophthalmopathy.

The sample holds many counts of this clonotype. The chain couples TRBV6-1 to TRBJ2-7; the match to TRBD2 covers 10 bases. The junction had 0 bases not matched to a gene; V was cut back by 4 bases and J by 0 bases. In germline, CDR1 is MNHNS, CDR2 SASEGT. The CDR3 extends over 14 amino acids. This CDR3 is CASSGTSGSYEQYF. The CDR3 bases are TGTGCCAGCAGTGGGACTAGCGGCTCCTACGAGCAGTACTTC.

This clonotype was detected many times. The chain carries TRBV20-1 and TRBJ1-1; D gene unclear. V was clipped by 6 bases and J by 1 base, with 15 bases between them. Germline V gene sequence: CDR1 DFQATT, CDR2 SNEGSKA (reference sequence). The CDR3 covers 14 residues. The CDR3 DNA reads TGCAGTGCGCCAAGGGTGGAGGGGAACACTGAAGCTTTCTTT. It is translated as CSAPRVEGNTEAFF.

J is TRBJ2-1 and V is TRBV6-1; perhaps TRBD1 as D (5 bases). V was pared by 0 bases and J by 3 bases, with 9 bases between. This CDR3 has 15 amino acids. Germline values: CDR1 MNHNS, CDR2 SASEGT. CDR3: CASSEARDSYNEQFF. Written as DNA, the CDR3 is TGTGCCAGCAGTGAAGCGCGCGACAGCTACAATGAGCAGTTCTTC.

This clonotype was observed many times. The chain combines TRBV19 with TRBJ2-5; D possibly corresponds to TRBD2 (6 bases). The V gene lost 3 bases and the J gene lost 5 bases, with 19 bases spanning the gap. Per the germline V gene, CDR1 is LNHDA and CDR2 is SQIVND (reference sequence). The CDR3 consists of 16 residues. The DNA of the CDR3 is TGTGCCAGTAGTATCGGCGCGGGAATGGGGGTTGAGACCCAGTACTTC. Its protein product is CASSIGAGMGVETQYF. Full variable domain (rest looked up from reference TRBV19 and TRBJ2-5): DGGITQSPKYLFRKEGQNVTLSCEQNLNHDAMYWYRQDPGQGLRLIYYSQIVNDFQKGDIAEGYSVSREKKESFPLTVTSAQKNPTAFYLCASSIGAGMGVETQYFGPGTRLLVL.

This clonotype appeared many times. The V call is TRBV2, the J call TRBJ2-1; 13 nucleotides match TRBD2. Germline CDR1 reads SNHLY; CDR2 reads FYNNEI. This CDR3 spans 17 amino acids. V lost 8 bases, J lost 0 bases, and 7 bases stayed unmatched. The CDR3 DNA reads TGTGCCAGCGATGGGACTAGCGGGGCCAGCTCCTACAATGAGCAGTTCTTC. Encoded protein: CASDGTSGASSYNEQFF.

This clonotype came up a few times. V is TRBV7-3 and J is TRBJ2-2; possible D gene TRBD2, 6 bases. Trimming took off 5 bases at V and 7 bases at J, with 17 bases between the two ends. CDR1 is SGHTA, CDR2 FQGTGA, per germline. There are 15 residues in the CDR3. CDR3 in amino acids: CASSANRRAGGELFF. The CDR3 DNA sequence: TGTGCCAGCAGCGCCAATCGGAGGGCCGGCGGGGAGCTGTTTTTT.

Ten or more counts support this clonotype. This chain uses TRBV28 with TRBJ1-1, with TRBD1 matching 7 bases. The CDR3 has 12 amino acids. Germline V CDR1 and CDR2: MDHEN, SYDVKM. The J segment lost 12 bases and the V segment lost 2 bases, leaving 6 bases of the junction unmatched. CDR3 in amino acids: CASSLRQGGTFF. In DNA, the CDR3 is TGTGCCAGCAGTTTAAGGCAGGGGGGGACTTTCTTT. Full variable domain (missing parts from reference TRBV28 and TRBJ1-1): DVKVTQSSRYLVKRTGEKVFLECVQDMDHENMFWYRQDPGLGLRLIYFSYDVKMKEKGDIPEGYSVSREKKERFSLILESASTNQTSMYLCASSLRQGGTFFGQGTRLTVV.

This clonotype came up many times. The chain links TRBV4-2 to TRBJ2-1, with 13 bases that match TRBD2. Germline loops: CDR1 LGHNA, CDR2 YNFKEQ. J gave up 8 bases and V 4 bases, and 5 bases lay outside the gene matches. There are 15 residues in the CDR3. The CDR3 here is CASSLGLAGDYEQFF. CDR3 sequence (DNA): TGTGCCAGCAGCCTCGGACTAGCGGGAGATTATGAGCAGTTCTTC.

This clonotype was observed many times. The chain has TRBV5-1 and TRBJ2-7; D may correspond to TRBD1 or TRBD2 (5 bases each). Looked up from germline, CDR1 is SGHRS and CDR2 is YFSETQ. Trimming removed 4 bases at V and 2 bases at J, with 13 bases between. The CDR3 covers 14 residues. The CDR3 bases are TGCGCCAGCAGCCGGGACGGATTTCCCTACGAGCAGTACTTC. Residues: CASSRDGFPYEQYF.

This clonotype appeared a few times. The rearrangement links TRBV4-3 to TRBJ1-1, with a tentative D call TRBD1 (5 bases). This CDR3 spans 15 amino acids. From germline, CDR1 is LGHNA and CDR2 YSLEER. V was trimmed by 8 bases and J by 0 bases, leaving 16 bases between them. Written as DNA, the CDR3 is TGCGCCAGCGCCCAGACAGCCCAAATGAACACTGAAGCTTTCTTT. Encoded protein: CASAQTAQMNTEAFF.

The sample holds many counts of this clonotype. The CDR3 DNA sequence: TGCAGTGCTAGAGCGGCCGGGGCCTACGAGCAGTACTTC. It encodes CSARAAGAYEQYF. V gene TRBV20-1 combines with J gene TRBJ2-7; D is perhaps TRBD2 (5 bases). V dropped 1 base and J dropped 2 bases, with 9 bases sitting between them. Germline V CDR1 and CDR2: DFQATT, SNEGSKA (reference sequence). This CDR3 contains 13 residues.

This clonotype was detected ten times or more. The CDR3 sequence: CAWSRGQSLLRYTF. The CDR3 DNA reads as TGTGCCTGGAGTAGGGGACAGTCCCTCTTGCGCTACACCTTC. V is TRBV30 and J is TRBJ1-2, with 7 bases fitting TRBD1. V dropped 2 bases and J dropped 9; count of bases not matched to a gene: 12. CDR3 length: 14 residues. Germline V gene data show CDR1 as GTSNPN and CDR2 as SVGIG (reference sequence).

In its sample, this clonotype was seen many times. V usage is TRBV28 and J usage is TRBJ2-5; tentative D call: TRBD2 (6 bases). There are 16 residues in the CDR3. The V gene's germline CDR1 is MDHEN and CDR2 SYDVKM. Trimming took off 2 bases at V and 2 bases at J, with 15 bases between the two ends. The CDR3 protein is CASSLTAWREQETQYF. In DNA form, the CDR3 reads TGTGCCAGCAGTTTAACGGCTTGGCGGGAACAAGAGACCCAGTACTTC.

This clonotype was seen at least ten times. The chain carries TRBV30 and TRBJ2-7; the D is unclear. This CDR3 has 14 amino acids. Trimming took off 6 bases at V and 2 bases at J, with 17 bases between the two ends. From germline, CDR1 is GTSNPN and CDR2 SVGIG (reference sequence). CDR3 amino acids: CACSLPSNPYEQYF. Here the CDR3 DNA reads TGTGCCTGCTCCCTCCCCAGTAATCCCTACGAGCAGTACTTC.

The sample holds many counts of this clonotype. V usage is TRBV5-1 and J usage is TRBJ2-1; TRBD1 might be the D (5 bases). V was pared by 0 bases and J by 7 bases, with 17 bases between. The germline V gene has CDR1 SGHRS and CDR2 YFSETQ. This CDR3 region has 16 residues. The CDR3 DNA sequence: TGCGCCAGCAGCTTGGCCCCAGGGCCCGGAGAAAATGAGCAGTTCTTC. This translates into CASSLAPGPGENEQFF. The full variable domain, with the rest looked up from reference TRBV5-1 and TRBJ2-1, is KAGVTQTPRYLIKTRGQQVTLSCSPISGHRSVSWYQQTPGQGLQFLFEYFSETQRNKGNFPGRFSGRQFSNSRSEMNVSTLELGDSALYLCASSLAPGPGENEQFFGPGTRLTVL.

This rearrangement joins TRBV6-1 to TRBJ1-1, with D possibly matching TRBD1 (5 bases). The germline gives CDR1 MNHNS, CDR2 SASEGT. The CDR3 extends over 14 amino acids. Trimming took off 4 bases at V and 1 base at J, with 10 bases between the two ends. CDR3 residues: CASSGDFGNTEAFF. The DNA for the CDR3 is TGTGCCAGCAGTGGGGACTTCGGGAACACTGAAGCTTTCTTT.

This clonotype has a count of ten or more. The CDR3: CASSRGGGLEETQYF. For the CDR3, the DNA is TGTGCCAGCAGCAGGGGGGGCGGCTTAGAAGAGACCCAGTACTTC. V usage is TRBV7-3 and J usage is TRBJ2-5, with TRBD2 as a possible D gene (7 bases). The germline CDR1 and CDR2 sequences are SGHTA and FQGTGA. Trimming stripped 5 bases from V and 3 bases from J, with 16 bases between. This CDR3 has 15 residues.

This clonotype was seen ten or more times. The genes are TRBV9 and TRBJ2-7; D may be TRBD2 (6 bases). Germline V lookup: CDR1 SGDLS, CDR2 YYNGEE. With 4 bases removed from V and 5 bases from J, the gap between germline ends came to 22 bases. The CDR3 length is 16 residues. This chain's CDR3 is CASSPSSRGIGHEQYF. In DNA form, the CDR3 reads TGTGCCAGCAGCCCCTCTTCCCGCGGGATTGGTCACGAGCAGTACTTC.

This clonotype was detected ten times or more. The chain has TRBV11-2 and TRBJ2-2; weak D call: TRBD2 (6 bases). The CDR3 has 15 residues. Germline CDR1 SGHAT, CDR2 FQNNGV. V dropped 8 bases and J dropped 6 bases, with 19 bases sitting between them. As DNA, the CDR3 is TGTGCCAGCTTGAGGGGTTACGGGAGTGCCGGGGAGCTGTTTTTT. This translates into CASLRGYGSAGELFF.

The CDR3 DNA reads as TGTGCCAGCAGTTACCGCGGACAGGGTTTAAACTATGGCTACACCTTC. Translation gives CASSYRGQGLNYGYTF. The chain is built from TRBV6-5 and TRBJ1-2; 8 bases are shared with TRBD1. The V gene's germline CDR1 is MNHEY and CDR2 SVGAGI. Unmatched junction bases numbered 7, after V lost 2 bases and J lost 2 bases. This CDR3 region has 16 residues.

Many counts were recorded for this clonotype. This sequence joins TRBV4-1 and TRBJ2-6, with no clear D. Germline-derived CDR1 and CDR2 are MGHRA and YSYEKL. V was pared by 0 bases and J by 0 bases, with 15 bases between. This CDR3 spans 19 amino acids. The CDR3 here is CASSQDPTYFLSGANVLTF. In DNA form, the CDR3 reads TGCGCCAGCAGCCAAGATCCGACCTACTTCCTCTCTGGGGCCAACGTCCTGACTTTC.

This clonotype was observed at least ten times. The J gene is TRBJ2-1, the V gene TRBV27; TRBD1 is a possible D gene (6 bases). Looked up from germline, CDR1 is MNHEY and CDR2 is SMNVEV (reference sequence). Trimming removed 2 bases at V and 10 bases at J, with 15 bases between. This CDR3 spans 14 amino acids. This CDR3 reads CASSLADSWGEQFF. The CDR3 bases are TGTGCCAGCAGTTTAGCGGACAGTTGGGGGGAGCAGTTCTTC.

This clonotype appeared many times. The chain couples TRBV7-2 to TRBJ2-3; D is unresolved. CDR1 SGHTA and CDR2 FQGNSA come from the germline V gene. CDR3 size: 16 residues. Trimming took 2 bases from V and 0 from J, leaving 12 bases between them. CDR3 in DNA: TGTGCCAGCAGCTTAATGGCGTTTACTAGCACAGATACGCAGTATTTT. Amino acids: CASSLMAFTSTDTQYF.

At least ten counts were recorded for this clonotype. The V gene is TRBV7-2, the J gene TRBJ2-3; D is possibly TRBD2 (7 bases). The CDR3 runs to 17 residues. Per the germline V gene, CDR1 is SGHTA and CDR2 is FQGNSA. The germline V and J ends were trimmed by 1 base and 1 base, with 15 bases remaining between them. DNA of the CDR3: TGTGCCAGCAGCTTAGGGGGGGCTAGCGGCCGCACAGATACGCAGTATTTT. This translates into CASSLGGASGRTDTQYF. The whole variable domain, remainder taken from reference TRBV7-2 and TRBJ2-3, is GAGVSQSPSNKVTEKGKDVELRCDPISGHTALYWYRQSLGQGLEFLIYFQGNSAPDKSGLPSDRFSAERTGGSVSTLTIQRTQQEDSAVYLCASSLGGASGRTDTQYFGPGTRLTVL.

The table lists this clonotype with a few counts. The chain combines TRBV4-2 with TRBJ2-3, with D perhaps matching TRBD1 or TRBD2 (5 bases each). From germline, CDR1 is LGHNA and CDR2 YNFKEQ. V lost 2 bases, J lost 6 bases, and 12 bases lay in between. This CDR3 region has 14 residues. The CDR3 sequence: CASSQRRDRDTQYF. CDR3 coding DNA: TGTGCCAGCAGCCAACGAAGGGACCGGGATACGCAGTATTTT.

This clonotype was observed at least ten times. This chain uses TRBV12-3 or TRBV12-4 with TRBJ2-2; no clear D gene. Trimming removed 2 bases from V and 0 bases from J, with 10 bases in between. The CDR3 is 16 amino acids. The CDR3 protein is CASSLLVASNTGELFF. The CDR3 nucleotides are TGTGCCAGCAGTTTATTAGTAGCTTCGAACACCGGGGAGCTGTTTTTT.

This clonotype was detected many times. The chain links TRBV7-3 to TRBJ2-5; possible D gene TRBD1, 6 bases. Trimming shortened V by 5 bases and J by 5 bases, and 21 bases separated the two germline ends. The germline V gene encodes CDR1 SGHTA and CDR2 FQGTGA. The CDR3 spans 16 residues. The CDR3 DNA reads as TGTGCCAGCAGCACCCTCGTGGACAGAAGCAAGGAGACCCAGTACTTC. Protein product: CASSTLVDRSKETQYF.

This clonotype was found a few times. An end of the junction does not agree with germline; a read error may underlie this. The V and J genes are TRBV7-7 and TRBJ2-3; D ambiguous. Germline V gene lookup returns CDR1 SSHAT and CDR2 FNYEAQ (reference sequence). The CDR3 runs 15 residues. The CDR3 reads CASSPYRASTDTQYF. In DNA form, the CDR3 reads TGTGCTAGCAGCCCATATAGGGCTAGCACAGATACGCAGTATTTT.

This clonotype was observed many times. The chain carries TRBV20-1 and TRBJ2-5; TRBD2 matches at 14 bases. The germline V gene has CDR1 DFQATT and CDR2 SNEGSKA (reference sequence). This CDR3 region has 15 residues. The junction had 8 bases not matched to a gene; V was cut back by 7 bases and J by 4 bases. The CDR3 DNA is TGCAGTGTTCCCGGGACTAGCGGGAGCGGAGAGACCCAGTACTTC. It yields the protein CSVPGTSGSGETQYF.

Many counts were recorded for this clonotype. The CDR3 region has the DNA TGTGCCAGCAGCCCAGATGGATCTACCTACGAGCAGTACTTC. Translated: CASSPDGSTYEQYF. V gene TRBV13 combines with J gene TRBJ2-7; D not certain. This CDR3 contains 14 residues. In germline, CDR1 is PRHDT, CDR2 FYEKMQ (reference sequence). V was trimmed by 5 bases and J by 2 bases, leaving 13 bases between them.